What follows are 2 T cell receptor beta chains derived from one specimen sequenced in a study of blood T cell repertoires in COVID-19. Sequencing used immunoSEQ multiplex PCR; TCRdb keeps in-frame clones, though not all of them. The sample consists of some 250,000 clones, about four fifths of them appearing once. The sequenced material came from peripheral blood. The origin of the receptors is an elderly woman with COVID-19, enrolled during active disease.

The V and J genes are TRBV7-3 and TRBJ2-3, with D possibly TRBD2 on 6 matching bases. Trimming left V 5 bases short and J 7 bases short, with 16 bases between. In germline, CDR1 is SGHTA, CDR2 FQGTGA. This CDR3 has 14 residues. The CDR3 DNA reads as TGTGCCAGCAGCCCGACTAGTTTCCTCAATACGCAGTATTTT. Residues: CASSPTSFLNTQYF.

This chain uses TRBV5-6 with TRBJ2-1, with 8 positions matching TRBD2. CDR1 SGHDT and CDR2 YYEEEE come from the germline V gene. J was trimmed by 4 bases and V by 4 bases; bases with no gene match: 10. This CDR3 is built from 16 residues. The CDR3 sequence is CASSVTGGARYNEQFF. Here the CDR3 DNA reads TGTGCCAGCAGCGTCACGGGAGGGGCCCGGTACAATGAGCAGTTCTTC.